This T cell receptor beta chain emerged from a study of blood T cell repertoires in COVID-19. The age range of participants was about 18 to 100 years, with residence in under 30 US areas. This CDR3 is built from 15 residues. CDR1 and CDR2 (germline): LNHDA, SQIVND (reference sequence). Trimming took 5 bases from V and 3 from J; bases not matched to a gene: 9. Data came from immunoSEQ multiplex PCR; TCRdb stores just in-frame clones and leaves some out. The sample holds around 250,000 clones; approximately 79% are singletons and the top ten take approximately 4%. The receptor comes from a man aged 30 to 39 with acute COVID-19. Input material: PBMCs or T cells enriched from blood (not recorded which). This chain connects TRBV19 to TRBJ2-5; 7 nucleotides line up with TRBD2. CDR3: CASSPQGGRKETQYF. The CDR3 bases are TGTGCCAGTAGTCCTCAAGGCGGGAGAAAAGAGACCCAGTACTTC.